The source of this T cell receptor beta chain is a study of blood T cell repertoires in COVID-19 (dated by TCRdb to the early 2020s). As for the study more broadly: Samples from collaborators originated in the United States, Italy and Spain and spanned both the acute and convalescent phases of COVID-19. Subjects who had been exposed to COVID-19, were actively infected with it, or had recovered from it provided the deeply sampled blood TCRbeta repertoires that made up the dataset. The samples were drawn from the first 160 participants of the ongoing ImmuneRACE study and from some 1,300 subjects provided by 6 global collaborators. The repertoires were made available in a free public database intended to serve as a resource for research on the immune response to SARS-CoV-2. The material from the prospective study consisted of cDNA or gDNA derived from T cells, B-cell-depleted T cells, or PBMCs. Where available, HLA class I and class II types were obtained from metadata supplied by the sample provider rather than from assay-based typing. Nearly every sample came with metadata listing a de-identified subject ID, COVID-19 status, age in years and sex.

CDR1 KGHSH and CDR2 LQKENI are derived from the germline V gene. The CDR3 runs 14 amino acids, cysteine and phenylalanine included. The read is trimmed to its CDR3 DNA, 42 bases read in frame from base 1. V loses 0 bases, J loses 4 bases, and the germline ends lie 7 bases apart. With respect to this clone: Its antigen is still unknown. Within one base of it there is no much larger clone, and no base qualities were kept.

The immunoSEQ Assay, a bias-controlled multiplex PCR, was used to amplify TCRbeta CDR3 regions from genomic DNA. The source study handled its data this way. Within the assay, amplification of reference gene primers was used to estimate how many nucleated cells each sample contained. To quantify the absolute abundance of each unique TCRbeta CDR3 rearrangement, sequence reads were collapsed and filtered. For each sample, productive Simpson clonality was calculated as the square root of Simpson's diversity index over productive rearrangements. Drawn from immuneACCESS, this table holds only the in-frame rearrangements with V and J called that TCRdb kept. Clones are partly lost; checked studies trace under half to an unresolved V gene and leave the rest unexplained. V, J and clone size reflect that table, while D and trimming were determined from the DNA. The sample includes 330,000 or so clones, with roughly 84% observed a single time. Of the sample, 3% falls within the top ten clones.

Enrolling through a virtual design, the prospective study's participants ranged in age from about 18 to 89 years and lived across 24 United States geographic areas. To assign participants to cohorts, the prospective study relied on clinical history that participants themselves reported in a screening survey and a study questionnaire. Recovered participants in ImmuneRACE Cohort 3 were defined as having two consecutive negative NP/OP PCR tests, clearance from a healthcare professional, or resolution of symptoms. Mobile phlebotomists in the prospective study collected whole blood, serum and a nasopharyngeal or oropharyngeal swab from every participant. Participants in the prospective study had the option to provide additional blood draws and questionnaires over an approximately two-month period. Blood samples from the prospective study were shipped frozen or at room temperature prior to DNA extraction.

Broad study findings and their caveats: Clinical and demographic metadata were provided uncurated, with the amount varying by source and participant.

Sequencing was performed on PBMCs or T cells enriched from blood (not recorded which). Here the chain combines TRBV18 and TRBJ2-1, with no reliable assignment of the D segment. This receptor was identified in a woman aged 30 to 39 who had recovered from COVID-19. The CDR3 reads as follows: CASSPPTQYNEQFF. The bases are TGTGCCAGCTCACCACCTACTCAATACAATGAGCAGTTCTTC.